This T cell receptor beta chain was captured in a study of T cell clones after liver transplantation. Study-wide background: Three of the eight recipients were HCV-positive; the rest had non-autoimmune, non-viral transplant indications. Overall study findings and caveats: Compared with third party-reactive sequences, donor-reactive ones declined more, independent of withdrawal success.

Produced via immunoSEQ multiplex PCR; TCRdb's table is partial and in-frame only. Found here are over 100,000 clones, approximately 78% of them singletons; the top ten hold roughly 0.9%. This clone appeared a few times. Its antigen is not identified. This CDR3 spans 13 amino acids. V dropped 6 bases and J dropped 7; count of bases not matched to a gene: 3. Germline-derived CDR1 and CDR2 are MNHEY and SVGAGI. The specimen was CD4+ T cells from blood, collected before liver transplant. The receptor was derived from a human donor who received a liver transplant. The chain is built from TRBV6-5 and TRBJ1-4; 9 bases map to TRBD1. The CDR3 nucleotides read TGTGCCAGCAGCTGGGACAGGGTTGAAAAACTGTTTTTT. It translates to CASSWDRVEKLFF.